The present T cell receptor (beta chain) was sequenced within a study of T-cell reconstitution after alpha-beta-depleted transplantation in children. Notes on this clonotype: The antigen is not known.

CDR3 length equals 16 residues. V lost 4 bases and J lost 2, with 14 bases in between. The germline gives CDR1 KGHDR, CDR2 SFDVKD. Whole-study findings and limits: Reports say that about two months after transplant, the alpha-beta T cells came out of several hundred graft clones that had expanded.

During its preparation, the TCRbeta library received unique molecular identifiers. TCRdb redid the calling of the PCR reads with MiXCR, one entry per CDR3 protein. The top ten clones hold just over 2% of a sample with around 440,000 distinct CDR3 sequences, 10% of them seen once. The source of this sequence is a child aged 2 to 9 with inherited bone marrow failure, due to receive a stem cell transplant. J is TRBJ2-1 and V is TRBV24-1, with D perhaps TRBD2 (6 bases). The sequencing here drew on PBMCs, taken before TCRalphabeta/CD19-depleted stem cell transplant. CDR3 DNA sequence: TGTGCCACCAGTGACGAAACGGGAGAAGCCTACAATGAGCAGTTCTTC. Its translation is CATSDETGEAYNEQFF.